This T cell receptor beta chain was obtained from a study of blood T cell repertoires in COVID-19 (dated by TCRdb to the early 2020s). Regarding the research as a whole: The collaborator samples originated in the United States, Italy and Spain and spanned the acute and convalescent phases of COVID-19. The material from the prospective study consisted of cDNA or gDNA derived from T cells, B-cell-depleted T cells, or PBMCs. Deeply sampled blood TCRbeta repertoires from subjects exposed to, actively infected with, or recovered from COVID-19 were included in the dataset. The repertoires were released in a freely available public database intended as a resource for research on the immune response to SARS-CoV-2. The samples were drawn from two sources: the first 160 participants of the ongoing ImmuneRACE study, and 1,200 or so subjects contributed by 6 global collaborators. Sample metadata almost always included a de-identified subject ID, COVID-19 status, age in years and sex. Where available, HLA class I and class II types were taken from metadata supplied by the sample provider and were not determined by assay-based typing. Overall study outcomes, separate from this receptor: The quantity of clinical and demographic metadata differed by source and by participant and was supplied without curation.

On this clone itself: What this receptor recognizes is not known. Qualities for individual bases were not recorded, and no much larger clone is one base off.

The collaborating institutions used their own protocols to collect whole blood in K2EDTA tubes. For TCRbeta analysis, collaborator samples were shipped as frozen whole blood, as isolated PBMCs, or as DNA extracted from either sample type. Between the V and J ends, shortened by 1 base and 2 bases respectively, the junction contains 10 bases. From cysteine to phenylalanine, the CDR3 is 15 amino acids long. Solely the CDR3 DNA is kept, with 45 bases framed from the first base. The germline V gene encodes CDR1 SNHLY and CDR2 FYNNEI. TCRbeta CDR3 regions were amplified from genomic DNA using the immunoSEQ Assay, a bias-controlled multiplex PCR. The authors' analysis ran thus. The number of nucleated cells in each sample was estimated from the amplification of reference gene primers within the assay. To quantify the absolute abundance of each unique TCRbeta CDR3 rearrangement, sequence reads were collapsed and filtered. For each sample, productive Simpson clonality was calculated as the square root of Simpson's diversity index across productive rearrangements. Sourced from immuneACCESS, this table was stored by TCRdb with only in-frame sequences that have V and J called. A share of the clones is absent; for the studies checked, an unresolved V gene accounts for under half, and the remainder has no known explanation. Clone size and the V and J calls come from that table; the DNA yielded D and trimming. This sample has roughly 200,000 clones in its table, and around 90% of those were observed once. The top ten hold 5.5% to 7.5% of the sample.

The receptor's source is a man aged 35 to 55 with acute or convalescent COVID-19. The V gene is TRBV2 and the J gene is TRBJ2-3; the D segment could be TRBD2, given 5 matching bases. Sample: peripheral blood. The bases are TGTGCCAGCAGTGAAGAAGAGGGAAACACAGATACGCAGTATTTT. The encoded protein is CASSEEEGNTDTQYF.